This TCR beta chain originates from a study of T cell repertoires in cytomegalovirus infection. Across the study: The authors used CMV epitopes that were HLA-C-restricted (recently identified) and HLA-B-restricted (well studied). The public TCR beta signatures pointed to both CMV infection and matching HLA type.

TCRdb re-called the reads through MiXCR, storing one row per CDR3 protein. The table includes around 710,000 distinct CDR3 sequences, 25% to 30% detected once. This clonotype appeared a single time. The antigen remains undetermined. Notes on the study in general: The ex vivo response was dominated by HLA-C-restricted CMV-specific TCR beta clonotypes.

Sample: cultured CD8+ T cells from PBMCs, taken from culture after CMV antigen stimulation. This TCR was recovered from a human donor in good health (CMV status not recorded). Some clones in this sample may be carry-over from other donors' samples.

CDR3 DNA: TGTGCCAGCAGCACCGGGACTAGCGGGGGGGATAACCAAGAGACCCAGTACTTC. Its protein is CASSTGTSGGDNQETQYF. The gene calls are TRBV11-2 and TRBJ2-5; 16 bases are a match to TRBD2. Looked up from germline, CDR1 is SGHAT and CDR2 is FQNNGV. The CDR3 is 18 amino acids. The J segment lost 0 bases and the V segment lost 5 bases, leaving 6 bases of the junction unmatched.